What follows are 21 T cell receptor beta chains derived from one specimen sequenced in a study of blood T cell repertoires in COVID-19. Assay: immunoSEQ multiplex PCR; the TCRdb copy retains only in-frame clones and omits some. The sample carries 220,000 or so clones, around 88% recorded once. The sequenced material came from PBMCs or T cells enriched from blood (not recorded which). The receptors stem from a woman between 50 and 59 years old with acute COVID-19.

The J gene is TRBJ1-1, the V gene TRBV19; 11 bases line up with TRBD1. Germline V CDR1 and CDR2: LNHDA, SQIVND (reference sequence). Unmatched junction bases numbered 7, after V lost 5 bases and J lost 5 bases. The CDR3 spans 15 residues. As DNA, the CDR3 is TGTGCCAGTAGTGCCGGGACAGGGGGAAGGACTGAAGCTTTCTTT. This codes for CASSAGTGGRTEAFF.

V gene TRBV30 combines with J gene TRBJ2-7, with TRBD2 matching over 7 bases. Germline loops: CDR1 GTSNPN, CDR2 SVGIG (reference sequence). This CDR3 contains 14 residues. Germline trimming cut 0 bases from V and 4 bases from J; bases unmatched to any gene: 6. The DNA of the CDR3 is TGTGCCTGGAGTGTATCCTGGGGGGGTTACGAGCAGTACTTC. It specifies CAWSVSWGGYEQYF. Based on the CDR3 plus reference TRBV30 and TRBJ2-7, the full variable domain is SQTIHQWPATLVQPVGSPLSLECTVEGTSNPNLYWYRQAAGRGLQLLFYSVGIGQISSEVPQNLSASRPQDRQFILSSKKLLLSDSGFYLCAWSVSWGGYEQYFGPGTRLTVT.

The chain is built from TRBV7-3 and TRBJ2-1; 10 positions match TRBD2. This CDR3 contains 19 residues. After removal of 1 base from V and 0 bases from J, the junction contained 9 bases not matched to a gene. Per the germline V gene, CDR1 is SGHTA and CDR2 is FQGTGA. In DNA form, the CDR3 reads TGTGCCAGCAGCTTAAAGGGAGGACTAGCGGTGATCTCCTACAATGAGCAGTTCTTC. This translates into CASSLKGGLAVISYNEQFF.

This clone was seen more than once but under ten times. The chain recombines TRBV5-1 with TRBJ2-7; D is perhaps TRBD2 (6 bases). This CDR3 is built from 14 residues. Germline assignment: CDR1 SGHRS and CDR2 YFSETQ. The V gene lost 3 bases and the J gene lost 7 bases, with 17 bases spanning the gap. CDR3 loop: CASSWALTGGEQYF. CDR3 nucleotide sequence: TGCGCCAGCAGCTGGGCACTCACCGGGGGTGAGCAGTACTTC.

The chain's CDR3 is CASSLGLADSSYEQYF. The CDR3, as DNA: TGTGCCAGCAGTTTAGGACTAGCGGATTCATCCTACGAGCAGTACTTC. J is TRBJ2-7 and V is TRBV28; 10 bases align to TRBD2. The CDR3 runs 16 residues. Trimming at V came to 2 bases and at J to 1 base, leaving 5 bases not matched to a gene. Germline-derived CDR1 and CDR2 are MDHEN and SYDVKM.

The V gene is TRBV7-2, the J gene TRBJ1-5; 7 bases line up with TRBD1. Looked up from germline, CDR1 is SGHTA and CDR2 is FQGNSA. The CDR3 has 15 residues. The ends lost 3 bases at V and 6 bases at J; junction bases unmatched: 8. The CDR3 DNA follows: TGTGCCAGCAGCTTTAAGGGGGCTGGGAGTCAGCCCCAGCATTTT. This gives the protein CASSFKGAGSQPQHF.

This clone was picked up a small number of times. The chain links TRBV7-9 to TRBJ2-2; tentative D call: TRBD2 (6 bases). Germline V gene data show CDR1 as SEHNR and CDR2 as FQNEAQ (reference sequence). With 5 bases removed from V and 8 bases from J, the gap between germline ends came to 24 bases. The CDR3 has 17 residues. Here the CDR3 DNA reads TGTGCCAGCAGCCCCCCGATGAGACTAGGGATATCGGGGGAGCTGTTTTTT. This gives the protein CASSPPMRLGISGELFF. The whole variable domain, filled in from reference TRBV7-9 and TRBJ2-2, reads DTGVSQNPRHKITKRGQNVTFRCDPISEHNRLYWYRQTLGQGPEFLTYFQNEAQLEKSRLLSDRFSAERPKGSFSTLEIQRTEQGDSAMYLCASSPPMRLGISGELFFGEGSRLTVL.

This sequence joins TRBV7-9 and TRBJ1-3; possible D gene TRBD1, 6 bases. Germline CDR1 SEHNR, CDR2 FQNEAQ (reference sequence). The CDR3 totals 14 residues. V lost 5 bases to trimming and J lost 1 base, with 9 bases between them. The DNA of the CDR3 is TGTGCCAGCAGCAGTCAGGGGTCTGGAAACACCATATATTTT. Residues: CASSSQGSGNTIYF.

This chain links TRBV7-3 with TRBJ2-3; 7 nucleotides align to TRBD2. Trimming at V came to 3 bases and at J to 2 bases, leaving 8 bases not matched to a gene. This CDR3 has 16 amino acids. Germline V gene sequence: CDR1 SGHTA, CDR2 FQGTGA. The CDR3 here is CASSFQRGGSTDTQYF. The DNA of the CDR3 is TGTGCCAGCAGCTTTCAGCGGGGAGGGTCCACAGATACGCAGTATTTT.

The J gene is TRBJ2-7, the V gene TRBV28; TRBD2 aligns across 8 bases. This CDR3 comprises 15 residues. CDR1 and CDR2 from the germline V gene are MDHEN and SYDVKM. With V trimmed by 6 bases and J by 2 bases, 9 bases remained unmatched. The CDR3 here is CASREGLVSTYEQYF. The CDR3, as DNA: TGTGCCAGCAGGGAGGGACTAGTAAGTACCTACGAGCAGTACTTC.

The CDR3 DNA reads TGTGCCAGCAGTAGCCGTAGGGGTTTGGAGCCCCAGCATTTT. Translating it yields CASSSRRGLEPQHF. The V and J genes are TRBV6-6 and TRBJ1-5, with D possibly matching TRBD1 (5 bases). There are 14 residues in the CDR3. CDR1 and CDR2 from the germline V gene are MNHNY and SVGAGI (reference sequence). The ends were cut back, 5 bases at V and 8 bases at J, with 16 bases in the middle.

This chain connects TRBV7-2 to TRBJ2-1; possible D gene TRBD2, 6 bases. Between the trimmed V and J ends, which lost 4 bases and 13 bases, there was a span of 14 bases. The CDR3 contains 12 residues. The V gene's germline CDR1 is SGHTA and CDR2 FQGNSA. The CDR3 region is CASSSRLGTQFF. The CDR3 DNA reads TGTGCCAGCAGCTCCAGGTTGGGGACTCAGTTCTTC.

In nucleotides, the CDR3 is TGTGCCTGGACTAAGGACACCACCTCTGGGGCCAACGTCCTGACTTTC. This sequence encodes CAWTKDTTSGANVLTF. The chain combines TRBV30 with TRBJ2-6; a weak D match, TRBD1 (5 bases). CDR1 GTSNPN and CDR2 SVGIG come from the germline V gene (reference sequence). Trimming cost V 4 bases and J 0 bases, with 13 bases left between them. The CDR3 consists of 16 residues.

The rearrangement joins TRBV15 to TRBJ1-2; the match to TRBD1 covers 9 bases. The CDR3 runs 15 residues. V lost 3 bases and J lost 2; bases outside the gene matches: 4. The germline V gene encodes CDR1 LNHNV and CDR2 YYDKDF (reference sequence). CDR3 sequence (DNA): TGTGCCACCAGCAGGAACAGGGGGCACAACTATGGCTACACCTTC. Its protein is CATSRNRGHNYGYTF.

This clone was seen a single time. The rearrangement uses TRBV2 and TRBJ1-2; 7 nucleotides agree with TRBD1. This CDR3 comprises 13 residues. Trimming cost V 1 base and J 6 bases; bases outside gene matches: 2. CDR1 is SNHLY and CDR2 is FYNNEI in the germline V gene. The CDR3 reads CASSEGRGDGYTF. The CDR3 region has the DNA TGTGCCAGCAGTGAAGGCAGGGGGGATGGCTACACCTTC.

The chain carries TRBV5-5 and TRBJ2-7; 7 bases agree with TRBD1. Germline V gives CDR1 SGHKS, CDR2 YYEKEE (reference sequence). J was trimmed by 4 bases and V by 0 bases; bases with no gene match: 7. This CDR3 comprises 15 residues. The CDR3 coding sequence is TGTGCCAGCAGCTTGGGGTGGGACAGTCAGTACGAGCAGTACTTC. Its translation is CASSLGWDSQYEQYF.

The chain is built from TRBV3-1 (or the pseudogene TRBV3-2) and TRBJ2-3; D ambiguous. This CDR3 is 16 amino acids long. V lost 4 bases and J lost 0, with 14 bases in between. Germline CDR1 is LGHDT and CDR2 is YNNKEL (reference sequence). The CDR3 spells CASSRSEALSTDTQYF. In nucleotides, the CDR3 is TGTGCCAGCAGCCGTTCTGAAGCGCTGAGCACAGATACGCAGTATTTT.

The chain carries TRBV2 and TRBJ1-4; D possibly corresponds to TRBD1 (6 bases). The ends were cut back, 5 bases at V and 13 bases at J, with 23 bases in the middle. The CDR3 runs to 15 residues. CDR1 is SNHLY and CDR2 is FYNNEI in the germline V gene. The CDR3 region has the DNA TGTGCCAGCAGTCTCTCTACAGGGATTGGGGCAAGACTGTTTTTT. Its translation is CASSLSTGIGARLFF.

The CDR3 nucleotides read TGCAGCGTTGAAGATTTTGAGGGGGCTTTCACCGGGGAGCTGTTTTTT. Its translation: CSVEDFEGAFTGELFF. The chain couples TRBV29-1 to TRBJ2-2; TRBD1 aligns across 7 bases. This CDR3 region has 16 residues. Germline V gene lookup returns CDR1 SQVTM and CDR2 ANQGSEA. V trimming: 0 bases; J trimming: 4 bases; junction bases outside the gene matches: 8.

The genes are TRBV18 and TRBJ2-1; 13 bases align to TRBD2. Germline trimming cut 4 bases from V and 6 bases from J; bases unmatched to any gene: 3. This CDR3 spans 15 amino acids. Germline CDR1 is KGHSH and CDR2 is LQKENI. The DNA for the CDR3 is TGTGCCAGCTCACAACTAGCGGGAGGGTTCAATGAGCAGTTCTTC. The encoded protein is CASSQLAGGFNEQFF.

This chain joins TRBV2 and TRBJ1-5; D may be TRBD1 (5 bases). Germline lookup yields CDR1 SNHLY and CDR2 FYNNEI. V dropped 8 bases and J dropped 3 bases, with 14 bases sitting between them. The CDR3 covers 14 residues. This chain's CDR3 is CASAGILANQPQHF. The CDR3 DNA follows: TGTGCCAGCGCAGGGATTCTGGCCAATCAGCCCCAGCATTTT.